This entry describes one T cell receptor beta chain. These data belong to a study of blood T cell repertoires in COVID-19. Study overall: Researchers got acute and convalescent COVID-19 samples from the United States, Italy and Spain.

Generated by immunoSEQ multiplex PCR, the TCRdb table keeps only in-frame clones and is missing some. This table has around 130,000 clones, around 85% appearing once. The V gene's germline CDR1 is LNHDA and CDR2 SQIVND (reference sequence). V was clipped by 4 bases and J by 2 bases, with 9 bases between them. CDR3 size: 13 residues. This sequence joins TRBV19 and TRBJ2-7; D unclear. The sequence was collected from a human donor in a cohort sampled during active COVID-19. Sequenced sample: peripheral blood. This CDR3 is CASSRQSTYEQYF. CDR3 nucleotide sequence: TGTGCCAGTAGTAGGCAGTCAACCTACGAGCAGTACTTC.